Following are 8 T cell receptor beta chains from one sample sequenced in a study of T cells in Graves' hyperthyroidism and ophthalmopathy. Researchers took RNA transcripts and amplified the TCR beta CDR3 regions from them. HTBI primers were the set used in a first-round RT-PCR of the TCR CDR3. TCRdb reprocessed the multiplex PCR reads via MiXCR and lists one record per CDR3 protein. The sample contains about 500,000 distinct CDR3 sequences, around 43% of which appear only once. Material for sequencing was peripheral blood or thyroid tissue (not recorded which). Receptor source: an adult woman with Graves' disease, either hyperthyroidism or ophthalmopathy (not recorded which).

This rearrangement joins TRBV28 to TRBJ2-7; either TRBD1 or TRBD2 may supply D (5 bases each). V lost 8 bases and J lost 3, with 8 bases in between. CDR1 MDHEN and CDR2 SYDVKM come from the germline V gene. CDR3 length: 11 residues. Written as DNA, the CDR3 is TGTGCCAGCTATGGGGGCTACGAGCAGTACTTC. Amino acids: CASYGGYEQYF.

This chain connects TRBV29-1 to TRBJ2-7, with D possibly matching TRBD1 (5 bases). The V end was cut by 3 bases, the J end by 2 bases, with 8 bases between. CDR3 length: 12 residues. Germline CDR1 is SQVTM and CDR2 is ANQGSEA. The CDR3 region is CSVDMGPYEQYF. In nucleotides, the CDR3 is TGCAGCGTTGATATGGGGCCCTACGAGCAGTACTTC.

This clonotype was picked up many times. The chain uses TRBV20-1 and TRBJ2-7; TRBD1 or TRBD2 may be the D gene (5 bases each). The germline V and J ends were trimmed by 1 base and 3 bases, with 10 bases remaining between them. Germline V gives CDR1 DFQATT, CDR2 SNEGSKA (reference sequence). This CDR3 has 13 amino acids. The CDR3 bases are TGCAGTGCTAGAGGGGGGAAAGGCTACGAGCAGTACTTC. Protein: CSARGGKGYEQYF.

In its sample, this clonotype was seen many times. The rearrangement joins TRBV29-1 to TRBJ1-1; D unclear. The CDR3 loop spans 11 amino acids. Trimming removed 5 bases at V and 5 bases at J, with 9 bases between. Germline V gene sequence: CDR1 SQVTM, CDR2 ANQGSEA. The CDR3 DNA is TGCAGCGTTCAACGTTGGACTGAAGCTTTCTTT. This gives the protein CSVQRWTEAFF.

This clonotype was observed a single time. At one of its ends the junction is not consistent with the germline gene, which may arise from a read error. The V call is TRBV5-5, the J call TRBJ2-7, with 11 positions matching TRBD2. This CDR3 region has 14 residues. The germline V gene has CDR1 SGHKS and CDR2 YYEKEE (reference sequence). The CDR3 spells CASSYSGGAYEQYF. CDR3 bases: TGCGCCAGCAGCTATAGCGGGGGGGCCTACGAGCAGTACTTC.

The CDR3 DNA sequence: TGTGCCAGCAGTTACTTTTCGACCCCCTCTGGGGCCAACGTCCTGACTTTC. Its translation: CASSYFSTPSGANVLTF. The chain employs TRBV6-6 and TRBJ2-6; D not resolved. Trimming removed 1 base from V and 0 bases from J, with 10 bases in between. This CDR3 contains 17 residues. Germline lookup yields CDR1 MNHNY and CDR2 SVGAGI (reference sequence).

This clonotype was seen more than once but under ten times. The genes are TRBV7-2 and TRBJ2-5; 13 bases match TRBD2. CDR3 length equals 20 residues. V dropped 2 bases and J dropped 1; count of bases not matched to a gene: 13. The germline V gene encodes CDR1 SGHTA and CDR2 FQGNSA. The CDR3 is CASSLRPGLAGVNSQETQYF. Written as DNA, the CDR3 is TGTGCCAGCAGCTTAAGGCCTGGACTAGCGGGAGTGAACTCCCAAGAGACCCAGTACTTC. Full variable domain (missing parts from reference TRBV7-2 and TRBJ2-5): GAGVSQSPSNKVTEKGKDVELRCDPISGHTALYWYRQSLGQGLEFLIYFQGNSAPDKSGLPSDRFSAERTGGSVSTLTIQRTQQEDSAVYLCASSLRPGLAGVNSQETQYFGPGTRLLVL.

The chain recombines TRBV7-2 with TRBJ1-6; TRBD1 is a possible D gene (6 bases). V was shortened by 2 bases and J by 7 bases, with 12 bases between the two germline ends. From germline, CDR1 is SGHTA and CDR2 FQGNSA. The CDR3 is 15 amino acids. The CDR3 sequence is CASSLWRGANSPLHF. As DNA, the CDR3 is TGTGCCAGCAGCTTATGGCGGGGGGCCAATTCACCCCTCCACTTT.